The rows below give T cell receptor beta chains drawn from one sample of a study of cytomegalovirus exposure and HLA in healthy donors. Clones were sequenced by immunoSEQ multiplex PCR, and TCRdb holds only the in-frame ones, with some missing. In the table there are 120,000 or so clones, approximately 84% of which are singletons. Sequencing was done on a sample of PBMCs. These receptors originate from a man aged 50-59 years in good health and CMV-seronegative. The CDR3 runs from the conserved cysteine through the conserved F or W. Each record gives: D gene, J gene, clone size, V gene, CDR3 protein, CDR3 DNA. The D gene is left open where the match is weak. Expanded clones get a size class; other rows say once, few or many, or leave the size out.

. TRBJ2-2 . TRBV7-2 CASSLATTRDTGELFF TGTGCCAGCAGCTTAGCAACCACGAGAGACACCGGGGAGCTGTTTTTT
. TRBJ2-7 . TRBV7-2 CASSLADSWARASSQYF TGTGCCAGCAGCTTAGCGGACTCCTGGGCCCGGGCCTCTTCCCAGTACTTC
TRBD2 TRBJ2-3 . TRBV9 CASSNRAGTDTQYF TGTGCCAGCAGCAACCGAGCGGGGACAGATACGCAGTATTTT
. TRBJ1-5 . TRBV6-6 CASSLRDANQPQHF TGTGCCAGCAGCCTCAGGGATGCCAATCAGCCCCAGCATTTT
. TRBJ1-1 once TRBV7-6 CASSLRTRNTEAFF TGTGCCAGCAGCTTACGAACAAGAAACACTGAAGCTTTCTTT
TRBD1 TRBJ1-2 . TRBV7-2 CASSINRGQSYGYTF TGTGCCAGCAGCATAAACAGGGGGCAGAGCTATGGCTACACCTTC
. TRBJ1-4 few TRBV21-1 CASNKFTGTGWVWATNEKLFF TGTGCCAGCAACAAATTCACCGGGACAGGGTGGGTATGGGCAACTAATGAAAAACTGTTTTTT
. TRBJ1-1 once TRBV6-5 CASSYSMRTEAFF TGTGCCAGCAGTTACTCCATGAGGACTGAAGCTTTCTTT
. TRBJ2-7 few TRBV6-1 CASSEAGKRYEQYF TGTGCCAGCAGTGAAGCGGGGAAGCGGTACGAGCAGTACTTC
. TRBJ1-1 . TRBV30 CAAEGRVEAFF TGTGCCGCGGAGGGGCGGGTTGAAGCTTTCTTT
. TRBJ1-5 few TRBV25-1 CASSEVGWEQPQHF TGTGCCAGCAGTGAAGTTGGTTGGGAGCAGCCCCAGCATTTT
TRBD1 TRBJ2-5 . TRBV5-1 CASSLWTGETQYF TGCGCCAGCAGCTTATGGACAGGGGAGACCCAGTACTTC
. TRBJ1-5 . TRBV7-2 CASSPQTGLQEDF TGTGCCAGCAGCCCTCAGACAGGCCTACAGGAGGATTTT
. TRBJ2-7 . TRBV27 CASSLSQNNYEQYF TGTGCCAGCAGTTTATCCCAGAATAACTACGAGCAGTACTTC
. TRBJ2-5 . TRBV29-1 CSALGAGREVYF TGCAGCGCTCTGGGGGCAGGGAGGGAGGTATACTTC